One sample yielded the 13 T cell receptor beta chains listed below, sequenced in a study of blood T cell repertoires in COVID-19. The protocol was immunoSEQ multiplex PCR, while the TCRdb copy is restricted to in-frame clones and leaves out a portion. The sample contains 240,000 or so clones, 80% to 90% of which appear only once. Input material: peripheral blood. The source of these receptors is a man aged 55 to 70 with acute or convalescent COVID-19.

In this sample, this clone turned up once. The V and J genes are TRBV5-4 and TRBJ2-1, with D perhaps TRBD1 (7 bases). The CDR3 consists of 15 residues. The germline V gene has CDR1 SGHNT and CDR2 YYREEE (reference sequence). Trimming pared 2 bases from V and 11 bases from J, leaving 20 bases between. The CDR3 bases are TGTGCCAGCAGCTTTAGGACAGGCCGGGAGAGAAAGCAGTTCTTC. Its translation: CASSFRTGRERKQFF.

This clone has just a few counts. The J gene is TRBJ2-7, the V gene TRBV11-1; 8 nucleotides match TRBD1. CDR1 is SGHAT and CDR2 is FQDESV in the germline V gene (reference sequence). The length of the CDR3 is 15 residues. The V segment lost 4 bases and the J segment 3 bases; nucleotides outside the gene matches: 8. For the CDR3, the DNA is TGTGCCAGCAGCTCGCAGGGGGCGCGGGACTACGAGCAGTACTTC. This sequence encodes CASSSQGARDYEQYF. The full variable domain, rest sourced from reference TRBV11-1 and TRBJ2-7, is EAEVAQSPRYKITEKSQAVAFWCDPISGHATLYWYRQILGQGPELLVQFQDESVVDDSQLPKDRFSAERLKGVDSTLKIQPAELGDSAMYLCASSSQGARDYEQYFGPGTRLTVT.

This chain joins TRBV10-3 and TRBJ2-7; TRBD2 might be the D (6 bases). CDR3 length: 13 amino acids. Between the trimmed V and J ends, which lost 8 bases and 3 bases, there was a span of 14 bases. Germline CDR1 is ENHRY and CDR2 is SYGVKD. In DNA form, the CDR3 reads TGTGCCATCTCGGGTCAGGGAGGCTACGAGCAGTACTTC. It translates to CAISGQGGYEQYF.

V and J are TRBV18 and TRBJ2-1; the D gene is possibly TRBD2 (6 bases). CDR3 length: 16 residues. Trimming removed 6 bases from V and 3 bases from J, with 18 bases in between. CDR1 KGHSH and CDR2 LQKENI come from the germline V gene. CDR3 sequence: CASSFFGTGSYNEQFF. Written as DNA, the CDR3 is TGTGCCAGCTCCTTCTTTGGGACTGGGAGCTACAATGAGCAGTTCTTC.

This chain links TRBV14 with TRBJ1-1; 9 nucleotides align to TRBD1. Germline trimming cut 3 bases from V and 3 bases from J; bases unmatched to any gene: 5. The germline V gene encodes CDR1 SGHDN and CDR2 FVKESK. There are 15 residues in the CDR3. The CDR3 is CASSHRTGADTEAFF. CDR3 DNA sequence: TGTGCCAGCAGCCACAGGACAGGGGCCGACACTGAAGCTTTCTTT.

In its sample, this clone was seen once. This chain connects TRBV7-3 to TRBJ2-1; 9 bases agree with TRBD2. With V trimmed by 5 bases and J by 1 base, 0 bases remained unmatched. Germline assignment: CDR1 SGHTA and CDR2 FQGTGA. The CDR3 is made up of 14 amino acids. In nucleotides, the CDR3 is TGTGCCAGCAGCCTAGCGGGGTCCTACAATGAGCAGTTCTTC. Its protein product is CASSLAGSYNEQFF.

This chain joins TRBV5-6 and TRBJ2-3; perhaps TRBD1 as D (5 bases). CDR3 length: 15 amino acids. The germline V gene has CDR1 SGHDT and CDR2 YYEEEE. V dropped 4 bases and J dropped 1 base, with 13 bases sitting between them. CDR3 in amino acids: CASSPRVRGTDTQYF. The CDR3 bases are TGTGCCAGCAGCCCCAGGGTAAGGGGCACAGATACGCAGTATTTT.

The CDR3 here is CASSSPSPGTGPYEQYF. DNA of the CDR3: TGTGCCAGCAGCTCCCCTAGCCCCGGGACAGGCCCCTACGAGCAGTACTTC. The V gene is TRBV11-2, the J gene TRBJ2-7, with 8 nucleotides matching TRBD1. V was clipped by 4 bases and J by 2 bases; unmatched bases: 13. CDR3 length equals 17 residues. The germline gives CDR1 SGHAT, CDR2 FQNNGV.

The V and J genes are TRBV28 and TRBJ1-4, with D hard to call. V lost 7 bases and J 9 bases, leaving 18 bases between the germline ends. Germline V gene lookup returns CDR1 MDHEN and CDR2 SYDVKM. The CDR3 spans 14 residues. CDR3 residues: CASMRARSGQKLFF. In DNA form, the CDR3 reads TGTGCCAGCATGAGGGCCAGGAGTGGGCAAAAACTGTTTTTT.

The chain is built from TRBV14 and TRBJ2-7; 13 positions match TRBD2. Germline assignment: CDR1 SGHDN and CDR2 FVKESK. The CDR3 runs 15 residues. V was pared by 4 bases and J by 3 bases, with 3 bases of the junction left unmatched. The CDR3 here is CASSPWTSGSYEQYF. CDR3 sequence (DNA): TGTGCCAGCAGCCCCTGGACTAGCGGGAGCTACGAGCAGTACTTC. Full variable domain (rest looked up from reference TRBV14 and TRBJ2-7): EAGVTQFPSHSVIEKGQTVTLRCDPISGHDNLYWYRRVMGKEIKFLLHFVKESKQDESGMPNNRFLAERTGGTYSTLKVQPAELEDSGVYFCASSPWTSGSYEQYFGPGTRLTVT.

The chain carries TRBV6-2 or TRBV6-3 and TRBJ2-5; weak D call: TRBD1 (6 bases). Trimming left V 2 bases short and J 4 bases short, with 11 bases between. CDR3 length equals 14 residues. The germline CDR1 and CDR2 sequences are MNHEY and SVGEGT. CDR3 loop: CASSYPGVLETQYF. CDR3 in DNA: TGTGCCAGCAGTTACCCAGGGGTATTAGAGACCCAGTACTTC.

This sequence joins TRBV28 and TRBJ1-2; D ambiguous. Trimming cost V 3 bases and J 7 bases, with 15 bases left between them. Germline CDR1 and CDR2: MDHEN and SYDVKM. The CDR3 runs to 14 residues. This CDR3 is CASSLDLVVSGYTF. Written as DNA, the CDR3 is TGTGCCAGCAGTTTGGATCTAGTGGTTTCTGGCTACACCTTC.

This clone was observed once. This sequence joins TRBV5-5 and TRBJ2-1; 14 nucleotides line up with TRBD2. Trimming at V came to 2 bases and at J to 3 bases, leaving 10 bases not matched to a gene. The CDR3 sequence is 19 residues long. CDR1 and CDR2 from the germline V gene are SGHKS and YYEKEE (reference sequence). CDR3 in amino acids: CASSFSGTSGSSLYNEQFF. For the CDR3, the DNA is TGTGCCAGCAGCTTCTCCGGGACTAGCGGGAGTTCCCTCTACAATGAGCAGTTCTTC.